This TCR beta chain was captured in a study of cytotoxic CD8 clonotypes in ibrutinib-treated CLL. CDR1 and CDR2 from the germline V gene are MNHEY and SMNVEV (reference sequence). CDR3 length equals 14 residues. Trimming pared 3 bases from V and 3 bases from J, leaving 12 bases between. Comment on this clone: Its specificity is not known.

Study results and caveats: Clonality rose at ibrutinib response and fell back toward baseline at progression.

Here immunoSEQ multiplex PCR was the method, and the copy in TCRdb shows in-frame clones only, minus some. The top ten clones hold around a quarter of a sample with 130,000 or so clones, about 72% of them seen once. TCR beta library input comprised around 2 micrograms of genomic DNA from cryopreserved PBMCs. This sequence originates from a human donor with chronic lymphocytic leukemia. The sequenced sample was PBMCs, obtained after 12 months of ibrutinib treatment. The rearrangement uses TRBV27 and TRBJ2-7; a weak D match, TRBD1 (5 bases). CDR3 amino acids: CASSFRQSLYEQYF. The DNA of the CDR3 is TGTGCCAGCAGTTTTCGACAGAGTCTCTACGAGCAGTACTTC.